This T cell receptor (beta chain) was profiled in a study of technical replicates of blood from a few donors. The CDR3 totals 15 residues. V lost 4 bases to trimming and J lost 2 bases; unmatched junction nucleotides: 5. The germline CDR1 and CDR2 sequences are SGHKS and YYEKEE (reference sequence). Some clones are missing from TCRdb's copy, which holds only in-frame ones; the method was immunoSEQ multiplex PCR. The sample holds under 75,000 clones, 80% to 95% seen once. The V and J genes are TRBV5-5 and TRBJ2-7; 11 nucleotides line up with TRBD2. The sample taken for sequencing was PBMCs. This clonotype originated in a human donor in good health. Some clones in this sample may be carry-over from other donors' samples. The CDR3 bases are TGTGCCAGCAGCGTTAGCGGGGGGGCCGCCTACGAGCAGTACTTC. Its protein product is CASSVSGGAAYEQYF. The variable domain in full, with the rest retrieved from reference TRBV5-5 and TRBJ2-7, is DAGVTQSPTHLIKTRGQQVTLRCSPISGHKSVSWYQQVLGQGPQFIFQYYEKEERGRGNFPDRFSARQFPNYSSELNVNALLLGDSALYLCASSVSGGAAYEQYFGPGTRLTVT.